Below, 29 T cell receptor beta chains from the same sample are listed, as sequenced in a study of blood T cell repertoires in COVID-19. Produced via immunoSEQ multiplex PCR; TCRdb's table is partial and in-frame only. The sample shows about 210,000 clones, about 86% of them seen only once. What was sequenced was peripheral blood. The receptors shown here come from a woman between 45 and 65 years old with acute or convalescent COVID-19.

CDR3 sequence reads: CASSHLRGNTEAFF. Written as DNA, the CDR3 is TGCGCCAGCAGCCACCTTAGGGGGAACACTGAAGCTTTCTTT. The chain is built from TRBV4-1 and TRBJ1-1; D possibly corresponds to TRBD1 (5 bases). The V gene lost 3 bases and the J gene lost 1 base, with 9 bases spanning the gap. The CDR3 has 14 residues. CDR1 and CDR2 (germline): MGHRA, YSYEKL.

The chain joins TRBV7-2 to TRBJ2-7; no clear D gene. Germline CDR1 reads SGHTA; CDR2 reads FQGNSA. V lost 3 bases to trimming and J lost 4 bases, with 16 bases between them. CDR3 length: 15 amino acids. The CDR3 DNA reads TGTGCCAGCAGCTTCTTTGGCAGCGCTGGATACGAGCAGTACTTC. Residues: CASSFFGSAGYEQYF.

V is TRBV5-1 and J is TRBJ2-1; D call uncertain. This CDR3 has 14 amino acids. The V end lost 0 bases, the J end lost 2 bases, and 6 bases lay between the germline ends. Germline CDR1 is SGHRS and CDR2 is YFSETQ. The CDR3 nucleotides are TGCGCCAGCAGCTTGGGGAGTGCCTACAATGAGCAGTTCTTC. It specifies CASSLGSAYNEQFF.

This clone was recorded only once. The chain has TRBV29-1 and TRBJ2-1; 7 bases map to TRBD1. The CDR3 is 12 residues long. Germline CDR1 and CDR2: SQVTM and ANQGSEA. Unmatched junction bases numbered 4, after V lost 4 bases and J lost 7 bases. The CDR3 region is CSVGTDRNEQFF. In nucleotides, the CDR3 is TGCAGCGTTGGGACGGACAGGAATGAGCAGTTCTTC.

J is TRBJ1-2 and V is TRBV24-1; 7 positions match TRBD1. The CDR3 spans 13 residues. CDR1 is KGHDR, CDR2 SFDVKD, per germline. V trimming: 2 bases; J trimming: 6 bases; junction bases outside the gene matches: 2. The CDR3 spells CATSDYDRDGYTF. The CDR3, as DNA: TGTGCCACCAGTGATTATGACAGGGATGGCTACACCTTC.

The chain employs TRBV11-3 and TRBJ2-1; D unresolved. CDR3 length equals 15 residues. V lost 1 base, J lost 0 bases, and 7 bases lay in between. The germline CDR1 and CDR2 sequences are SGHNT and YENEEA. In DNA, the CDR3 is TGTGCCAGCAGCTTAGGTATCGGCTCCTACAATGAGCAGTTCTTC. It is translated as CASSLGIGSYNEQFF.

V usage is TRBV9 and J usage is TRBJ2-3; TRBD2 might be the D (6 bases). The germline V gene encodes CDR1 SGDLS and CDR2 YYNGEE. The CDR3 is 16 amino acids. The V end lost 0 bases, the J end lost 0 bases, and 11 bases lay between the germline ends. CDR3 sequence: CASSVGTTISTDTQYF. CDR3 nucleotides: TGTGCCAGCAGCGTAGGGACTACCATCAGCACAGATACGCAGTATTTT.

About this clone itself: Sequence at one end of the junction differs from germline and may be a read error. As DNA, the CDR3 is TGTGCCAGCAGCCGACTGGACACGTCCTGCGAGCAGTACTTC. Protein sequence: CASSRLDTSCEQYF. The chain combines TRBV9 with TRBJ2-7; perhaps TRBD1 as D (5 bases). The CDR3 is 14 amino acids. Germline V CDR1 and CDR2: SGDLS, YYNGEE.

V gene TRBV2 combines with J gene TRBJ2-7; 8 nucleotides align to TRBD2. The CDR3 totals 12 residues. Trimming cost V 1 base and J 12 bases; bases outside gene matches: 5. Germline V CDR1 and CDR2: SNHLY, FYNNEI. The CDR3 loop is CASSEGGGRGYF. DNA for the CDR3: TGTGCCAGCAGTGAAGGCGGGGGGCGCGGGTACTTC.

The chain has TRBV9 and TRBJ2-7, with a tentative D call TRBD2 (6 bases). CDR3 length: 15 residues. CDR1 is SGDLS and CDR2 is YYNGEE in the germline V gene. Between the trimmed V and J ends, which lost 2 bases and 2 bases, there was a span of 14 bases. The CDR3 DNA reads TGTGCCAGCAGCGTCACGGGACTCTCCCCCTACGAGCAGTACTTC. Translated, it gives CASSVTGLSPYEQYF.

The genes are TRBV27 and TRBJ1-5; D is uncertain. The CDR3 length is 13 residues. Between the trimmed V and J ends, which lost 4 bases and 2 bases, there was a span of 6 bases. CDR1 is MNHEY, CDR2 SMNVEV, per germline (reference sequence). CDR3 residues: CASSYGGNQPQHF. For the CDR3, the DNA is TGTGCCAGCAGTTACGGGGGCAATCAGCCCCAGCATTTT.

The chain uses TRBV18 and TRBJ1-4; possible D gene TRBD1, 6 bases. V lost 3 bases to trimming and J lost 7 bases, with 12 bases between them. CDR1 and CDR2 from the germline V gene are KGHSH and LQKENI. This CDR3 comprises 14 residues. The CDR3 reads CASSPGTSGEKLFF. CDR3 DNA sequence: TGTGCCAGCTCACCCGGGACATCAGGTGAAAAACTGTTTTTT. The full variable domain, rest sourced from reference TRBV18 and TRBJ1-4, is NAGVMQNPRHLVRRRGQEARLRCSPMKGHSHVYWYRQLPEEGLKFMVYLQKENIIDESGMPKERFSAEFPKEGPSILRIQQVVRGDSAAYFCASSPGTSGEKLFFGSGTQLSVL.

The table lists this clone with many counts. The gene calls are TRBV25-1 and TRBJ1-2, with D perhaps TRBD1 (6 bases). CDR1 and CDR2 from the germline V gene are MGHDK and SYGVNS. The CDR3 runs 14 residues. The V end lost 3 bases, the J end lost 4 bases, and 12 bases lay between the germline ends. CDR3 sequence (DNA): TGTGCCAGCAGTGAGGTGGGGGCGGGCTATGGCTACACCTTC. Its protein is CASSEVGAGYGYTF.

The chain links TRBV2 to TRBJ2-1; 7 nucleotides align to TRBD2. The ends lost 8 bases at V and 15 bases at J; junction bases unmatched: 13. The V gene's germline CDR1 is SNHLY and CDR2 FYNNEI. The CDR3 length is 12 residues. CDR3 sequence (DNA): TGTGCCAGCGGGGTCGAAGGGACTAAGGGGTTCTTC. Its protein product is CASGVEGTKGFF.

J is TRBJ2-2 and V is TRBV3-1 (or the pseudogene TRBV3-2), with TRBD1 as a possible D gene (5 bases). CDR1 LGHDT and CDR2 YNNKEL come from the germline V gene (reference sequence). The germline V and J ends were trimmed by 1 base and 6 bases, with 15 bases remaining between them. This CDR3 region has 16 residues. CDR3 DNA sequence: TGTGCCAGCAGCCAAGTGGAACAGGTGGTTGCCGGGGAGCTGTTTTTT. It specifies CASSQVEQVVAGELFF.

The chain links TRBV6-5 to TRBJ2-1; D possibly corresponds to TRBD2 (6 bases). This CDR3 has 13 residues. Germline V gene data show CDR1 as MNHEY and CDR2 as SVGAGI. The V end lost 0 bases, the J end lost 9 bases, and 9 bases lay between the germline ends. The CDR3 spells CASSYSTSSEQFF. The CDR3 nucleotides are TGTGCCAGCAGTTACTCGACTAGTTCTGAGCAGTTCTTC.

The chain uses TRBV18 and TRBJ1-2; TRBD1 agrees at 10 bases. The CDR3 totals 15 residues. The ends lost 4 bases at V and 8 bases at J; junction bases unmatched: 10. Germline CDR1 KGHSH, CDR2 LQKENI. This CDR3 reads CASSLQPGQGKGYTF. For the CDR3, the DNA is TGTGCCAGCTCACTGCAACCGGGACAGGGGAAAGGCTACACCTTC.

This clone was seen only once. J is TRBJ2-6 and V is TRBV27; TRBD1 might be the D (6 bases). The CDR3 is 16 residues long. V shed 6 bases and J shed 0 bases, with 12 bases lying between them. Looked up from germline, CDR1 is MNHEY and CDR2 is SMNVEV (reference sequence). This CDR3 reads CASRLTGFSGANVLTF. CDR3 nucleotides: TGTGCCAGCAGGCTAACAGGGTTCTCTGGGGCCAACGTCCTGACTTTC. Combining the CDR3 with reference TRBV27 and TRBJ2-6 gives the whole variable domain EAQVTQNPRYLITVTGKKLTVTCSQNMNHEYMSWYRQDPGLGLRQIYYSMNVEVTDKGDVPEGYKVSRKEKRNFPLILESPSPNQTSLYFCASRLTGFSGANVLTFGAGSRLTVL.

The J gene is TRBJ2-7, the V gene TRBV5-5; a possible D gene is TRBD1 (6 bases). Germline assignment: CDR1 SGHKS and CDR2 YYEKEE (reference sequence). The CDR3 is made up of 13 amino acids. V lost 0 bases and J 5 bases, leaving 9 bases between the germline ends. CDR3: CASSLATGNEQYF. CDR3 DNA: TGTGCCAGCAGCTTGGCAACAGGGAACGAGCAGTACTTC.

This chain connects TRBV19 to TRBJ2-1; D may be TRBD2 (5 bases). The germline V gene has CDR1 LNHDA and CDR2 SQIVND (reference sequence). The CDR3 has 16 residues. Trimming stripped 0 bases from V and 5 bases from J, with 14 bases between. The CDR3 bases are TGTGCCAGTAGTATAGATCTCCGTGCACTAGACAATGAGCAGTTCTTC. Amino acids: CASSIDLRALDNEQFF.

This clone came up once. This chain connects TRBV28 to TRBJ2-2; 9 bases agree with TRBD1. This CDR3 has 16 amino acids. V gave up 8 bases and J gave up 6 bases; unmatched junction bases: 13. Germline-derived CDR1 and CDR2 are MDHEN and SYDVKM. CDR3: CASPSVRTGDPGELFF. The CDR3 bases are TGTGCCAGCCCCTCGGTACGGACAGGGGACCCCGGGGAGCTGTTTTTT.

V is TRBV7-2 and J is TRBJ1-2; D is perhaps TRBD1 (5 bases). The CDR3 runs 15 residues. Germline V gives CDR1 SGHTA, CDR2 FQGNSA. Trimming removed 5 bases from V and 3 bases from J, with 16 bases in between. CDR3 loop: CASSPGRGDHYGYTF. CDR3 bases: TGTGCCAGCAGCCCGGGACGGGGGGATCACTATGGCTACACCTTC.

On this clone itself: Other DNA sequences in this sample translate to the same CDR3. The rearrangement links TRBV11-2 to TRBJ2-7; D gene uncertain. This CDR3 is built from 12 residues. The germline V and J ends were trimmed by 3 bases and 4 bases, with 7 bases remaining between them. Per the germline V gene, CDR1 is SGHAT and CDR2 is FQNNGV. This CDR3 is CASSLAAYEQYF. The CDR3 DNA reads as TGTGCCAGCAGCTTGGCCGCATACGAGCAGTACTTC.

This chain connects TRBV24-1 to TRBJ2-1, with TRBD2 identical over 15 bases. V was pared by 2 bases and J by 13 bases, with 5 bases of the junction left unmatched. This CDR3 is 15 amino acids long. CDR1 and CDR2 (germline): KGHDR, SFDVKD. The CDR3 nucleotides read TGTGCCACCAGTGATTCCTGGACTAGCGGGGGGGGACAGTTCTTC. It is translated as CATSDSWTSGGGQFF.

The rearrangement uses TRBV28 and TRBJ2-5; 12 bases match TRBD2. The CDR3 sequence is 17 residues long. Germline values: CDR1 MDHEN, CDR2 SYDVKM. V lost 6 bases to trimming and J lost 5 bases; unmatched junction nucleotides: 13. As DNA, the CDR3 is TGTGCCAGCAGACAATTCTCTAGCGGGAGGGCGGGTGAGACCCAGTACTTC. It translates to CASRQFSSGRAGETQYF.

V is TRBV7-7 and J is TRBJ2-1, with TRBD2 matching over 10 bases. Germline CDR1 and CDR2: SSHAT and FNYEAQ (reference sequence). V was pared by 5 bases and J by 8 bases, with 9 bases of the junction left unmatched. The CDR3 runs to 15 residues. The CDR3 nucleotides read TGTGCCAGCAGCCCCACTAGCGGGGTTAAGGATGAGCAGTTCTTC. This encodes CASSPTSGVKDEQFF.

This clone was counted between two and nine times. In nucleotides, the CDR3 is TGTGCCAGTAGATGGACAGGCGGCAATCAGCCCCAGCATTTT. Its protein product is CASRWTGGNQPQHF. The chain employs TRBV19 and TRBJ1-5, with 7 bases identical to TRBD1. V shed 6 bases, J shed 2 bases, and the junction held 4 bases outside the gene matches. The germline V gene has CDR1 LNHDA and CDR2 SQIVND (reference sequence). The CDR3 length is 14 residues. Full variable domain (remainder filled in from reference TRBV19 and TRBJ1-5): DGGITQSPKYLFRKEGQNVTLSCEQNLNHDAMYWYRQDPGQGLRLIYYSQIVNDFQKGDIAEGYSVSREKKESFPLTVTSAQKNPTAFYLCASRWTGGNQPQHFGDGTRLSIL.

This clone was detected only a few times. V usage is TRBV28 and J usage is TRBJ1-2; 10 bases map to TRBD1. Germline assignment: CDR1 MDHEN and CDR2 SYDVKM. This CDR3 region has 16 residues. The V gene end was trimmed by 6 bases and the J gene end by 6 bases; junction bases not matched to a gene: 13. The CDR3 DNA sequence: TGTGCCAGCAGCACCGGCCCGACAGGGGGCGTGCATGGCTACACCTTC. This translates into CASSTGPTGGVHGYTF.

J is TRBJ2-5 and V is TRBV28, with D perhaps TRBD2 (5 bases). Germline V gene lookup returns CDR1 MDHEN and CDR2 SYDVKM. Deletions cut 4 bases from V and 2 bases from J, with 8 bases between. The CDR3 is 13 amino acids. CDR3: CASSSRGQETQYF. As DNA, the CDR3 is TGTGCCAGCAGTTCCCGAGGGCAAGAGACCCAGTACTTC.